This T cell receptor beta chain was retrieved from a study of blood T cell repertoires in COVID-19. This CDR3 contains 16 residues. Per the germline V gene, CDR1 is SGHVS and CDR2 is FQNEAQ. Concerning this clone itself: Relative to the germline gene, one junction end is altered; a read error may explain this.

Original handling: Amplification of reference gene primers was used by the study to estimate nucleated cell counts. This table comes from immunoSEQ multiplex PCR, and its TCRdb copy is limited to in-frame clones, with some not included. That table furnishes V, J and clone size, whereas the DNA furnished D and trimming. Altogether about 220,000 clones are present, 84% being singletons, with the ten largest covering 9.5% to 10%. The source is a man aged 45-65 years with active or convalescent COVID-19. Sequenced: peripheral blood. The chain has TRBV7-8 and TRBJ1-6; no definite D call. The CDR3 region is CASRLAPSSYNSPLHF. The CDR3 DNA follows: TGTGCCAGCAGGTTAGCCCCGAGCTCCTATAATTCACCCCTCCACTTT.